This TCR beta chain was identified in a study of blood T cell repertoires in COVID-19. Study at large: Acute and convalescent COVID-19 specimens originated in the United States, Italy and Spain. PBMCs, B-cell-depleted T cells, or T cells were the source of the cDNA or gDNA that made up the material.

Germline loops: CDR1 GTSNPN, CDR2 SVGIG (reference sequence). The CDR3 totals 14 residues. Trimming removed 1 base from V and 7 bases from J, with 13 bases in between. In the authors' workflow: It was from reference gene primer amplification that nucleated cell counts were estimated. The data were produced by immunoSEQ multiplex PCR, yet TCRdb's version contains in-frame clones alone and is incomplete. V and J calls and clone size follow that table, whereas D and trimming were derived from the DNA. The sample contains about 180,000 clones, more than 70% of which appear only once. Material for sequencing was peripheral blood. The rearrangement links TRBV30 to TRBJ1-4; a possible D gene is TRBD1 (6 bases). The clonotype originates from a woman aged 25-40 years with acute or convalescent COVID-19. DNA of the CDR3: TGTGCCTGGAGTGCGACAGGCCCTTTTGAAAAACTGTTTTTT. This sequence encodes CAWSATGPFEKLFF.